The T cell receptor beta chain described here comes from a study of identical twins. V dropped 5 bases and J dropped 1; count of bases not matched to a gene: 7. Germline V gene data show CDR1 as DFQATT and CDR2 as SNEGSKA (reference sequence). The CDR3 is 16 residues long. MiXCR, applied by TCRdb to the 5' RACE reads, yields one record per CDR3 protein. This table has 690,000 or so distinct CDR3 sequences, less than 10% appearing once. These same records also appear under a second study, on yellow fever vaccine responses in identical twins.

The clonotype was recovered from a woman aged 18-29 years in good health. The sequenced sample consisted of PBMCs. This chain links TRBV20-1 with TRBJ2-3; 12 nucleotides line up with TRBD2. DNA of the CDR3: TGCAGTGCTCCTAAACTAGCGGGAGGCCGCACAGATACGCAGTATTTT. Its translation is CSAPKLAGGRTDTQYF.